The present T cell receptor beta chain was sequenced within a study of patients and donors after allogeneic stem cell transplantation. TCRdb reprocessed the RT-PCR reads with MiXCR, giving one entry per CDR3 protein. The sample yields more than 850,000 distinct CDR3 sequences, more than 15% seen once. Ten or more counts support this clonotype. This CDR3 spans 15 amino acids. V dropped 6 bases and J dropped 6; count of bases not matched to a gene: 7. The sequencing sample was made of blood, either unsorted or a sorted T cell fraction (not recorded which). The sequence came from a human donor who was either an allogeneic HSCT recipient or a stem cell or donor lymphocyte infusion donor (not recorded which). It is not recorded whose cells these are; they may come from a transplant donor. This chain connects TRBV12-3 or TRBV12-4 to TRBJ1-6, with 8 nucleotides matching TRBD1. The chain's CDR3 is CASRERQGRNSPLHF. For the CDR3, the DNA is TGTGCCAGCAGAGAGAGACAGGGGCGTAATTCACCCCTCCACTTT.